The T cell receptor (beta chain) described here comes from a study of beta chain features in type 1 diabetes. The CDR3 runs 15 residues. Germline loops: CDR1 MNHEY, CDR2 SVGAGI. The junction had 9 bases not matched to a gene; V was cut back by 6 bases and J by 6 bases. This clone was counted a few times. Reverse transcribing all isolated RNA meant expressed TCRB transcripts were sequenced. Data came from immunoSEQ multiplex PCR; TCRdb stores just in-frame clones and leaves some out. The table shows a few hundred thousand clones, with approximately 30% occurring only once. This sequence joins TRBV6-5 and TRBJ2-4, with 9 positions matching TRBD1. This receptor was identified in a man aged 18-30 years in good health. The sample was naive CD4+ T cells from blood. The CDR3 spells CASRSGQGLGNIQYF. Written as DNA, the CDR3 is TGTGCCAGCAGGTCCGGACAGGGGCTCGGAAACATTCAGTACTTC.